The present TCR beta chain was sequenced within a study of shared clonotypes between healthy human individuals. General study points: Non-shared clonotypes showed lower generation probabilities than clonotypes common to all four donors. A handful of donors showed sharing of around 5.3% of naive CD4 clonotypes.

Concerning this clone: Antigen: not known.

The CDR3 length is 13 residues. CDR1 SGDLS and CDR2 YYNGEE come from the germline V gene. Trimming removed 0 bases from V and 8 bases from J, with 11 bases in between. Only CD45RO-negative cells positively selected for CCR7 counted as naive CD8 cells, so terminally differentiated effector memory CD45RA+ cells were excluded. Assay used: immunoSEQ multiplex PCR; TCRdb lists only in-frame clones, some missing. The table shows over 800,000 clones, with about 92% occurring only once. The receptor comes from a man aged 30 to 39 in good health. The sequencing sample was made of naive CD8+ T cells sorted from blood. This chain joins TRBV9 and TRBJ2-5; tentative D call: TRBD1 (5 bases). This chain's CDR3 is CASSVEGRDTQYF. The CDR3 coding sequence is TGTGCCAGCAGCGTAGAAGGCAGGGATACCCAGTACTTC.